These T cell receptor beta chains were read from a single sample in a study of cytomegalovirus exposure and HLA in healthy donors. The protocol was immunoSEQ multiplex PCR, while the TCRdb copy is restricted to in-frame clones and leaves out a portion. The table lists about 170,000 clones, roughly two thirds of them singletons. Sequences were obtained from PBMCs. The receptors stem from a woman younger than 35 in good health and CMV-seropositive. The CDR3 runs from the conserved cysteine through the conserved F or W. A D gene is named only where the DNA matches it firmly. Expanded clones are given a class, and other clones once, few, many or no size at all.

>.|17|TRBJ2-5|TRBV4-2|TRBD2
TGTGCCAGCAGCCAAGGTAGCGGGGGGGCCGTAGGAGAGACCCAGTACTTC
CASSQGSGGAVGETQYF
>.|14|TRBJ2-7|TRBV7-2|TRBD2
TGTGCCAGCAGCTTAGATCGGGGGGACTACGAGCAGTACTTC
CASSLDRGDYEQYF
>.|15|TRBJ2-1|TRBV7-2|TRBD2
TGTGCCAGCAGCTTAGCGCTACTTAGCGGGGGTGAGCAGTTCTTC
CASSLALLSGGEQFF
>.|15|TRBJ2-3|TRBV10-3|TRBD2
TGTGCCATCAGTGAAAAGCGGGGGGGCCCGGATACGCAGTATTTT
CAISEKRGGPDTQYF
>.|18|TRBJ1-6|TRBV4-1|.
TGCGCCAGCAGCCAAAGTTCAGGGGTAAACCCCATTCGATCACCCCTCCACTTT
CASSQSSGVNPIRSPLHF
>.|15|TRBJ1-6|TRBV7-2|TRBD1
TGTGCCAGCAGTGTCGGACAGGCCGACAATTCACCCCTCCACTTT
CASSVGQADNSPLHF
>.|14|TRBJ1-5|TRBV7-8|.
TGTGCCAGCAGCTCGCCAGGGAACAATCAGCCCCAGCATTTT
CASSSPGNNQPQHF
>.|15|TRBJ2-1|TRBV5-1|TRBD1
TGCGCCAGCAGCTTGGCCGCAGGACAGGTAAATGAGCAGTTCTTC
CASSLAAGQVNEQFF
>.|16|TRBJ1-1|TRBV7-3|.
TGTGCCAGCAGCTCGAGGCTGAACCCGGGGGACACTGAAGCTTTCTTT
CASSSRLNPGDTEAFF
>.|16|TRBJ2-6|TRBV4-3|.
TGCGCCAGCAGCCAAGAACAGGGTACAGGGGCCAACGTCCTGACTTTC
CASSQEQGTGANVLTF
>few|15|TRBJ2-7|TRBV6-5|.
TGTGCCAGCAGTTACTTCCAGGGAAGCTCCTACGAGCAGTACTTC
CASSYFQGSSYEQYF
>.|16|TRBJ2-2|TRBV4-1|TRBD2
TGCGCCAGCAGCCTTGGTGGGGGGGACAACACCGGGGAGCTGTTTTTT
CASSLGGGDNTGELFF
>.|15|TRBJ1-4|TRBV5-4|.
TGTGCCAGCAGCTTGACGGGTCCAACTAATGAAAAACTGTTTTTT
CASSLTGPTNEKLFF
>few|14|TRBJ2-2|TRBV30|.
TGTGCCTGGAGTACGGGGTTTAACACCGGGGAGCTGTTTTTT
CAWSTGFNTGELFF
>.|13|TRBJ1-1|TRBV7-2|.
TGTGCCAGCAGCCGTAAGGGGTCCACTGAAGCTTTCTTT
CASSRKGSTEAFF
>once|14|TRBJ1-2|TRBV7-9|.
TGTGCCAGCAGCTTAGCTGAGGCTAACTATGGCTACACCTTC
CASSLAEANYGYTF
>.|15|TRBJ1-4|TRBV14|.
TGTGCCAGCAGCCACCATGGACAGTTAAATGAAAAACTGTTTTTT
CASSHHGQLNEKLFF
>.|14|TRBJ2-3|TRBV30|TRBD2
TGTGCCTGGAAGGGACTAGTGATCACAGATACGCAGTATTTT
CAWKGLVITDTQYF
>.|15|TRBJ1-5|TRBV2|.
TGTGCCAGCAGTGTAGCCGGGTTCGGCAATCAGCCCCAGCATTTT
CASSVAGFGNQPQHF
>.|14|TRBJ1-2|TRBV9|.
TGTGCCAGCAGCGTAGCCCCAGGGGACTATGGCTACACCTTC
CASSVAPGDYGYTF
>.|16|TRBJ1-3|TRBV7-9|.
TGTGCCAGCAGCTTGATACGCGCCCACTCTGGAAACACCATATATTTT
CASSLIRAHSGNTIYF
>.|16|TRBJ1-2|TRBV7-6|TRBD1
TGTGCCAGCAGCTTATCATCGGGACAGGGGGCAGGAGGCTACACCTTC
CASSLSSGQGAGGYTF
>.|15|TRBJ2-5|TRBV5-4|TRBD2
TGTGCCAGCAGCTTGAGACTAGCTTTTCAAGAGACCCAGTACTTC
CASSLRLAFQETQYF
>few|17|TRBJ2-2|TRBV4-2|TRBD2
TGTGCCAGCAGCCAAGGGGGCCTAGCGGTGAACACCGGGGAGCTGTTTTTT
CASSQGGLAVNTGELFF
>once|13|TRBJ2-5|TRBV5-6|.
TGTGCCAGCAGCGCAAGCCTCCAAGAGACCCAGTACTTC
CASSASLQETQYF
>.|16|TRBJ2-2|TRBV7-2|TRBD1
TGTGCCAGCAGCCTCGGGGGACAGGGCCTCACCGGGGAGCTGTTTTTT
CASSLGGQGLTGELFF
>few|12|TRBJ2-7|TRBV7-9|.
TGTGCCAGCAGCTCAGGGACCTACGAGCAGTACTTC
CASSSGTYEQYF
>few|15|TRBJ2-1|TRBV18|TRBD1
TGTGCCAGCTCGCCGACAGGGGACCCTTATAATGAGCAGTTCTTC
CASSPTGDPYNEQFF
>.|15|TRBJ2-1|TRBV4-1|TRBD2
TGCGCCAGCAGCCCGACTAGCGGGGGGGACAATGAGCAGTTCTTC
CASSPTSGGDNEQFF
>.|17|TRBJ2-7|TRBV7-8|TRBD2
TGTGCCAGCAGCTCTCCCCTAGCGGGGGCCGCCGGGTACGAGCAGTACTTC
CASSSPLAGAAGYEQYF
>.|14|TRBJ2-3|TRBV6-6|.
TGTGCCAGCAGTTACCTATATAAAGAGGATACGCAGTATTTT
CASSYLYKEDTQYF
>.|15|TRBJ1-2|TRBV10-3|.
TGTGCCATCAATGGGGGGTCCCAATTGCCCTATGGCTACACCTTC
CAINGGSQLPYGYTF
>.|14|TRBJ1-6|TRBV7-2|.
TGTGCCAGCAGCTTAGGCGCAGGGAATTCACCCCTCCACTTT
CASSLGAGNSPLHF
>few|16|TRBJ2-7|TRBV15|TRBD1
TGTGCCACCAGCACCCCATACCGGGACAGCTCCTACGAGCAGTACTTC
CATSTPYRDSSYEQYF
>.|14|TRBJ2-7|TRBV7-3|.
TGTGCCAGCAGCTTCCAGGGAATTCGGTACGAGCAGTACTTC
CASSFQGIRYEQYF
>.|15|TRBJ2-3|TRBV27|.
TGTGCCAGCAGCCTATGGGGGGTTTCCGCAGATACGCAGTATTTT
CASSLWGVSADTQYF
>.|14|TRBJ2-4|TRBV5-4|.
TGTGCCAGCAGCTTAGGACAGTCCAAAAACATTCAGTACTTC
CASSLGQSKNIQYF
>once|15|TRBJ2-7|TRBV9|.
TGTGCCAGCAGCCCCAGTGGGAAGGGGGGGTACGAGCAGTACTTC
CASSPSGKGGYEQYF
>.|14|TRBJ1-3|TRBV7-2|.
TGTGCCAGCAGCTTGGGGCATGCCGGAAACACCATATATTTT
CASSLGHAGNTIYF
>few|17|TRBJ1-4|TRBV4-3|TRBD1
TGCGCCAGCAGCCAAGATGAGGAGGCAGGGGGCGTCGGAAAACTGTTTTTT
CASSQDEEAGGVGKLFF
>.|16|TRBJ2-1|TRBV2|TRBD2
TGTGCCAGCAGGGAAACCTCAGCGGGGGGCCGGGGTGAGCAGTTCTTC
CASRETSAGGRGEQFF
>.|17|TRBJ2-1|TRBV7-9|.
TGTGCCAGCAGCTTAGAGCAGGCCCTAACTGCGTACAATGAGCAGTTCTTC
CASSLEQALTAYNEQFF
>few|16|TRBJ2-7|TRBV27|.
TGTGCCAGCAGTTTATCGGGGGGACAGTTCCCCTACGAGCAGTACTTC
CASSLSGGQFPYEQYF
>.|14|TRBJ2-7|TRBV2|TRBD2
TGTGCCAGCAAGGGGAGTGGGACTAACTACGAGCAGTACTTC
CASKGSGTNYEQYF
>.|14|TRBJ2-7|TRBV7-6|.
TGTGCCAGCAGCCCCGCCGGTTACTCCTACGAGCAGTACTTC
CASSPAGYSYEQYF
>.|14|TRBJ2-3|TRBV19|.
TGTGCCAGTAGTATTGCCAGTAACACAGATACGCAGTATTTT
CASSIASNTDTQYF
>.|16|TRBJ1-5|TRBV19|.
TGTGCCAGTAGTATAGTCCCAGGGTCGTCGGTACAGCCCCAGCATTTT
CASSIVPGSSVQPQHF
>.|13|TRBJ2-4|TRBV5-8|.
TGTGCCAGCAGCTTCCAGGGGGGAGACATTCAGTACTTC
CASSFQGGDIQYF
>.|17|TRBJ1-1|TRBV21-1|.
TGTGCCAGCAGCACATCTGCGTTGGACAGGGCGGGCACTGAAGCTTTCTTT
CASSTSALDRAGTEAFF
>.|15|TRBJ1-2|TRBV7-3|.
TGTGCCAGCAGCCCCTATTCTCCGGGAGTTCGGGGCTACACCTTC
CASSPYSPGVRGYTF